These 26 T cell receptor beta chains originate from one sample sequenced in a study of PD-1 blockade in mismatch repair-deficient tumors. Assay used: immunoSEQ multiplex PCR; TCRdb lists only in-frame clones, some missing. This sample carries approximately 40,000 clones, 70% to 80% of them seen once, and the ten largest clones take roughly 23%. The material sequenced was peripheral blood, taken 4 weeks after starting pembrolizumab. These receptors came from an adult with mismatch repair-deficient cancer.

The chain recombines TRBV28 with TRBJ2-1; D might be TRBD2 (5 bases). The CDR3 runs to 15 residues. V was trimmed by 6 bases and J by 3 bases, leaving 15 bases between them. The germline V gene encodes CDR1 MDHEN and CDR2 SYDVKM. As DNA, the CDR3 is TGTGCCAGCAGCGGACTCGCTAACTTCTACAATGAGCAGTTCTTC. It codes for CASSGLANFYNEQFF. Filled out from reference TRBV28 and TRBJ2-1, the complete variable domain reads DVKVTQSSRYLVKRTGEKVFLECVQDMDHENMFWYRQDPGLGLRLIYFSYDVKMKEKGDIPEGYSVSREKKERFSLILESASTNQTSMYLCASSGLANFYNEQFFGPGTRLTVL.

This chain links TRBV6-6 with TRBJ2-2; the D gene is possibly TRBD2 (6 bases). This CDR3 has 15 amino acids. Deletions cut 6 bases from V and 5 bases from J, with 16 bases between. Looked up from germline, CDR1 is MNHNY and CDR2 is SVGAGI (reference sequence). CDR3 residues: CASSRDPRGTGELFF. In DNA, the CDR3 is TGTGCCAGCAGCCGGGACCCACGGGGGACCGGGGAGCTGTTTTTT.

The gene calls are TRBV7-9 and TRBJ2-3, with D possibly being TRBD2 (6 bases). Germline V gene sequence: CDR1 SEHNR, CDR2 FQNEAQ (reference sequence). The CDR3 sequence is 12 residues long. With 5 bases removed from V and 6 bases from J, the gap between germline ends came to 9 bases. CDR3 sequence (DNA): TGTGCCAGCAGCGATACTAGCGATACGCAGTATTTT. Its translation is CASSDTSDTQYF.

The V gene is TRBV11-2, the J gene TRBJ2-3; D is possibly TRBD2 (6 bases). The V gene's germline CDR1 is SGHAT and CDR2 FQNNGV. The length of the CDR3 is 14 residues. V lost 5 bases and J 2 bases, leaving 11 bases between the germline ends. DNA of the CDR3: TGTGCCAGCAGCCGACTAGATTACACAGATACGCAGTATTTT. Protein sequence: CASSRLDYTDTQYF.

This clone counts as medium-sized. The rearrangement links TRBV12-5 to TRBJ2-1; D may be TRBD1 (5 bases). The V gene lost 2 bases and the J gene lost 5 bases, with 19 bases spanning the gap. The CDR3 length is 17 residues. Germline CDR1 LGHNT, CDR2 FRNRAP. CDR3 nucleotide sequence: TGTGCTAGTGGTTTGAGAACGGCGTCAGAGGACAACAATGAGCAGTTCTTC. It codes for CASGLRTASEDNNEQFF.

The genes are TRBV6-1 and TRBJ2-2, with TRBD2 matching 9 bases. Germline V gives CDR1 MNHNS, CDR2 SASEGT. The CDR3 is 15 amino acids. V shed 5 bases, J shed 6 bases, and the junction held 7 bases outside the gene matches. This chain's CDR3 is CASSLRSGSPGELFF. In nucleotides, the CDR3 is TGTGCCAGCAGTCTGCGTAGCGGGAGTCCCGGGGAGCTGTTTTTT.

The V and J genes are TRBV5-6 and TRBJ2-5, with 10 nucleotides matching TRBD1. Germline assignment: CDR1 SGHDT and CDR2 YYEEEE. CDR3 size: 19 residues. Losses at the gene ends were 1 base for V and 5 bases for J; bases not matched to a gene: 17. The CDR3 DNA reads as TGTGCCAGCAGCTTGTTATCTAGTTCCGACAGGGGGCTTCGGGAGACCCAGTACTTC. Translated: CASSLLSSSDRGLRETQYF.

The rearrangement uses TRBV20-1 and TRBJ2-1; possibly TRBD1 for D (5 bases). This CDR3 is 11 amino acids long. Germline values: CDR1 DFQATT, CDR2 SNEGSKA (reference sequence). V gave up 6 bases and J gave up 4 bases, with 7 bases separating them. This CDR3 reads CSARDYNEQFF. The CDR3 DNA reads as TGCAGTGCCAGGGATTACAATGAGCAGTTCTTC.

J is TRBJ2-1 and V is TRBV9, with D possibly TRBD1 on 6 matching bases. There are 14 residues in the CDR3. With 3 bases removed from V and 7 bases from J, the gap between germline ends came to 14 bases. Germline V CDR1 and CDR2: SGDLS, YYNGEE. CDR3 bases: TGTGCCAGCAGCGCGAGGGGGACCATTAATGAGCAGTTCTTC. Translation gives CASSARGTINEQFF.

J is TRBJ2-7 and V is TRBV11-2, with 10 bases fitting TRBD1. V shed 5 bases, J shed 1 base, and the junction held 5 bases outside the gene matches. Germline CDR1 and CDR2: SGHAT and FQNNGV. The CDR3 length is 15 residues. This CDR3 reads CASSPTGQGSYEQYF. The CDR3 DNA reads TGTGCCAGCAGCCCAACGGGACAGGGGTCCTACGAGCAGTACTTC.

The CDR3: CSVVTGQTDTQYF. The CDR3 bases are TGCAGCGTTGTAACGGGACAAACAGATACGCAGTATTTT. The chain has TRBV29-1 and TRBJ2-3, with D maybe TRBD1 (6 bases). Per the germline V gene, CDR1 is SQVTM and CDR2 is ANQGSEA. The CDR3 is made up of 13 amino acids. Trimming removed 4 bases at V and 3 bases at J, with 11 bases between.

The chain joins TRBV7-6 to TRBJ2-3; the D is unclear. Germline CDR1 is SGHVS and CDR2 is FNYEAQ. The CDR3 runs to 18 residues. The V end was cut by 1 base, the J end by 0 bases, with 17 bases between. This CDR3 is CASSLGYRAKISTDTQYF. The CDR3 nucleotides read TGTGCCAGCAGCTTAGGGTACCGGGCTAAGATTAGCACAGATACGCAGTATTTT.

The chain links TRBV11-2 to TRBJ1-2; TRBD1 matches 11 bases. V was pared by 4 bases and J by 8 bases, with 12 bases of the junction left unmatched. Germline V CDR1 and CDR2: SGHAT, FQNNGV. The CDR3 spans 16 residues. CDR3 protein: CASSSPRDRGEVGYTF. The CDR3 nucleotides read TGTGCCAGCAGCTCGCCCCGGGACAGGGGGGAAGTAGGCTACACCTTC.

The CDR3 reads CSVERPMLAEAFF. The DNA of the CDR3 is TGCAGCGTTGAAAGGCCGATGCTGGCTGAAGCTTTCTTT. The rearrangement uses TRBV29-1 and TRBJ1-1; D not certain. This CDR3 has 13 amino acids. The V end was cut by 2 bases, the J end by 6 bases, with 13 bases between. The germline gives CDR1 SQVTM, CDR2 ANQGSEA.

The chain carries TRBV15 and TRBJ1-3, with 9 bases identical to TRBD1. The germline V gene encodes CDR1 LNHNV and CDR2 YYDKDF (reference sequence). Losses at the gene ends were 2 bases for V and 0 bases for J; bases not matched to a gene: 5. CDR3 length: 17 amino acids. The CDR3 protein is CATSRIQGASSGNTIYF. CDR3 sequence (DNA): TGTGCCACCAGCAGAATACAGGGGGCTAGCTCTGGAAACACCATATATTTT.

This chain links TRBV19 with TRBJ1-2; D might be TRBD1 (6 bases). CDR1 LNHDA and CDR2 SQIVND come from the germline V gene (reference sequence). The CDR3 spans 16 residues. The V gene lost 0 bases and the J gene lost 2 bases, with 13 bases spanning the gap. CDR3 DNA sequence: TGTGCCAGTAGTATAGATCTATGGACAGCAAACTATGGCTACACCTTC. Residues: CASSIDLWTANYGYTF.

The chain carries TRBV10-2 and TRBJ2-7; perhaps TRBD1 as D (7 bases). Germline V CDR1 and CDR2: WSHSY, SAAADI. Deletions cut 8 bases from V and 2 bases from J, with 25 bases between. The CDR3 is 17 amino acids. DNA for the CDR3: TGCGCCAGCCGCCCTGGAGGGGGCCTTCTCACCGCCTACGAGCAGTACTTC. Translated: CASRPGGGLLTAYEQYF.

The CDR3 protein is CASRKTGGGGNEKLFF. CDR3 DNA: TGTGCCAGCAGGAAAACAGGGGGCGGGGGCAATGAAAAACTGTTTTTT. The chain joins TRBV7-9 to TRBJ1-4; 9 positions agree with TRBD1. Germline V gene data show CDR1 as SEHNR and CDR2 as FQNEAQ (reference sequence). This CDR3 spans 16 amino acids. J was trimmed by 5 bases and V by 6 bases; bases with no gene match: 10.

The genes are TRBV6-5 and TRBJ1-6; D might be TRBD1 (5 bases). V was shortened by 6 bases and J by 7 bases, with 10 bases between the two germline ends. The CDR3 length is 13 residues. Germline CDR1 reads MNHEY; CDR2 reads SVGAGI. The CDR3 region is CASRIRGNSPLHF. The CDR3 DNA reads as TGTGCCAGCAGGATCCGGGGGAATTCACCCCTCCACTTT.

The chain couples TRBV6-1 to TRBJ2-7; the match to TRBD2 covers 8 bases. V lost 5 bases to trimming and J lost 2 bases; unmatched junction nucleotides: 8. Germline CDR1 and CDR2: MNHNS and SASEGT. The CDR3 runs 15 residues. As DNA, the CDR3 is TGTGCCAGCAGTCCCCCCGGGGGACTAGCCTACGAGCAGTACTTC. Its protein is CASSPPGGLAYEQYF.

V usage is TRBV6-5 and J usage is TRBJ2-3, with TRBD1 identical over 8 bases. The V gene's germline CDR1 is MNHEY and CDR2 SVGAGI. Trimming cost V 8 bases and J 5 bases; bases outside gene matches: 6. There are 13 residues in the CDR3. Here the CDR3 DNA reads TGTGCCAGCGGGTGGACAGGGCTAGATACGCAGTATTTT. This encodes CASGWTGLDTQYF.

The CDR3 spells CASSHGGESTDTQYF. In nucleotides, the CDR3 is TGTGCCAGCAGCCACGGGGGAGAGAGCACAGATACGCAGTATTTT. V gene TRBV7-3 combines with J gene TRBJ2-3, with TRBD2 as a possible D gene (6 bases). Trimming cost V 5 bases and J 0 bases, with 12 bases left between them. This CDR3 is 15 amino acids long. Germline loops: CDR1 SGHTA, CDR2 FQGTGA.

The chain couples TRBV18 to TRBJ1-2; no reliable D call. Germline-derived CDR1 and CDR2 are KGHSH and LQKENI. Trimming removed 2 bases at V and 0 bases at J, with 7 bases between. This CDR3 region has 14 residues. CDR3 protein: CASSPDAANYGYTF. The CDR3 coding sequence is TGTGCCAGCTCACCAGACGCTGCTAACTATGGCTACACCTTC.

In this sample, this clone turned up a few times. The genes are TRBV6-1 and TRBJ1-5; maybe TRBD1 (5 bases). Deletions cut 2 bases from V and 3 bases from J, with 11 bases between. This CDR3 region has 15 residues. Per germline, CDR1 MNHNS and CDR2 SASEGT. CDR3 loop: CASSELGTHNQPQHF. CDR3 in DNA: TGTGCCAGCAGTGAATTAGGGACTCACAATCAGCCCCAGCATTTT.

This CDR3 is CATSRGSGGYEQYF. DNA of the CDR3: TGTGCCACCAGCAGAGGTAGCGGGGGCTACGAGCAGTACTTC. The chain links TRBV15 to TRBJ2-7; 9 bases match TRBD2. Losses at the gene ends were 1 base for V and 3 bases for J; bases not matched to a gene: 1. This CDR3 region has 14 residues. The V gene's germline CDR1 is LNHNV and CDR2 YYDKDF (reference sequence).

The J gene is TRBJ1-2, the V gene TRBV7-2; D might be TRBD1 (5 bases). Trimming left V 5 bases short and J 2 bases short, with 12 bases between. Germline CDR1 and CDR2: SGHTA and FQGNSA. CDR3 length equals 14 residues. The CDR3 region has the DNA TGTGCCAGCAGCCCCATGGACAAAAACTATGGCTACACCTTC. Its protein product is CASSPMDKNYGYTF.